What follows are 9 T cell receptor beta chains derived from one specimen sequenced in a study of graft-versus-host responses after intestinal transplantation. Produced via immunoSEQ multiplex PCR; TCRdb's table is partial and in-frame only. The sample includes about 6,900 clones, around 22% seen only once; the top ten take 6%. The study plated some 200,000 CFSE-labeled responders with some 200,000 irradiated, violet-dye-labeled stimulators. Here the sequenced sample was alloreactive CD8+ T cells from a mixed lymphocyte reaction culture, taken before transplantation. Documented subset: CFSE-low proliferating T cells sorted from roughly 6-day pre-transplant mixed lymphocyte reaction (GvH or HvG direction). The receptors derive from a human patient who was an organ donor for intestinal transplantation.

By share, this clone counts as medium-sized. The V call is TRBV28, the J call TRBJ2-1, with 13 bases fitting TRBD2. CDR1 is MDHEN, CDR2 SYDVKM, per germline. V gave up 8 bases and J gave up 5 bases; unmatched junction bases: 0. The CDR3 loop spans 13 amino acids. The CDR3, as DNA: TGTGCCAGCGGGACTAGCGGGAACAATGAGCAGTTCTTC. Protein: CASGTSGNNEQFF. Full variable domain (remainder filled in from reference TRBV28 and TRBJ2-1): DVKVTQSSRYLVKRTGEKVFLECVQDMDHENMFWYRQDPGLGLRLIYFSYDVKMKEKGDIPEGYSVSREKKERFSLILESASTNQTSMYLCASGTSGNNEQFFGPGTRLTVL.

The chain uses TRBV6-6 and TRBJ2-5; D perhaps matches TRBD2 (5 bases). The CDR3 extends over 14 amino acids. The V and J ends lost 0 bases and 5 bases respectively, with 10 bases between them. The germline gives CDR1 MNHNY, CDR2 SVGAGI (reference sequence). This CDR3 reads CASSYSAGIETQYF. CDR3 DNA sequence: TGTGCCAGCAGTTACTCTGCCGGGATCGAGACCCAGTACTTC.

As for this clone: A much larger clone lies a single base off, so this may be a read error. The chain employs TRBV4-2 and TRBJ2-7; TRBD1 aligns across 7 bases. With 2 bases clipped from V and 5 bases from J, the junction kept 3 bases outside the gene matches. The germline V gene encodes CDR1 LGHNA and CDR2 YNFKEQ. This CDR3 is 13 amino acids long. DNA of the CDR3: TGTGCCAGCAGCCAAACAGGGGAAGACGAGCAGTACTTC. This gives the protein CASSQTGEDEQYF.

This clone appeared a few times. One junction end does not reproduce the germline sequence, and a read error may be involved. This chain joins TRBV4-1 and TRBJ2-6; D is ambiguous. CDR3 size: 15 residues. Germline V gene lookup returns CDR1 MGHRA and CDR2 YSYEKL. CDR3 amino acids: CASSLGYSGANVLTF. The CDR3 DNA follows: TGTGCCAGCAGCCTCGGCTACTCTGGGGCCAACGTCCTGACTTTC.

As regards this clone: The limits of the CDR3 on the DNA are not certain, so only TCRdb's listed CDR3 is given. V and J are TRBV25-1 and TRBJ2-5. CDR1 and CDR2 (germline): MGHDK, SYGVNS. The CDR3 is 18 residues long, counting both termini. The CDR3 region is CASSEFRFGGQHQETQYF.

This clone was recorded a few times. The chain has TRBV4-1 and TRBJ2-7, with TRBD1 identical over 7 bases. V trimming: 2 bases; J trimming: 6 bases; junction bases outside the gene matches: 4. CDR3 length: 13 residues. CDR1 is MGHRA and CDR2 is YSYEKL in the germline V gene. This CDR3 is CASSQRTGREQYF. CDR3 DNA: TGCGCCAGCAGCCAAAGGACAGGACGCGAGCAGTACTTC.

The chain recombines TRBV9 with TRBJ2-3; D gene ambiguous. In germline, CDR1 is SGDLS, CDR2 YYNGEE. V was pared by 3 bases and J by 1 base, with 9 bases between. The CDR3 has 14 amino acids. This CDR3 is CASSAGRGTDTQYF. CDR3 nucleotide sequence: TGTGCCAGCAGCGCCGGAAGGGGCACAGATACGCAGTATTTT.

This clone was counted a few times. This rearrangement joins TRBV7-9 to TRBJ2-3, with 14 bases aligning to TRBD2. The trim removed 2 bases at V and 4 bases at J, leaving 8 bases unmatched. The germline V gene has CDR1 SEHNR and CDR2 FQNEAQ (reference sequence). The CDR3 length is 18 residues. CDR3: CASSLIGTSGSMADTQYF. The CDR3 DNA reads as TGTGCCAGCAGCTTAATAGGGACTAGCGGGAGTATGGCAGATACGCAGTATTTT.

This clone was found a few times. One end of the junction is discordant with germline, which a read error may explain. This sequence joins TRBV7-9 and TRBJ2-7; D is unclear. CDR1 and CDR2 from the germline V gene are SEHNR and FQNEAQ (reference sequence). The CDR3 totals 13 residues. CDR3 in DNA: TGCGCCAGCAGCCAAGATCTGGCCTACGAGCAGTACTTC. Translating it yields CASSQDLAYEQYF.